These 5 T cell receptor beta chains share one sample of origin, sequenced in a study of blood T cell repertoires in COVID-19. TCRdb's table, derived via immunoSEQ multiplex PCR, lists solely in-frame clones and lacks some. The data show 130,000 to 150,000 clones, over 75% seen once. Sequenced input: peripheral blood. The source is a woman aged 60-75 years with active COVID-19.

V is TRBV30 and J is TRBJ1-2; 9 bases line up with TRBD1. The CDR3 runs to 13 residues. Germline values: CDR1 GTSNPN, CDR2 SVGIG (reference sequence). The V and J ends lost 8 bases and 8 bases, in that order; junction bases with no gene match: 12. This CDR3 is CAGTGTGIGGYTF. The DNA for the CDR3 is TGTGCCGGAACCGGGACAGGGATTGGGGGCTACACCTTC.

This clone appeared a single time. This sequence joins TRBV12-3 or TRBV12-4 and TRBJ2-7, with TRBD2 matching over 8 bases. V lost 5 bases and J lost 4; bases outside the gene matches: 4. The CDR3 contains 13 residues. The CDR3 protein is CASSKIAGYEQYF. The CDR3 bases are TGTGCCAGCAGTAAGATAGCGGGATACGAGCAGTACTTC.

The chain joins TRBV4-2 to TRBJ2-1; TRBD2 matches 7 bases. J was trimmed by 4 bases and V by 0 bases; bases with no gene match: 3. This CDR3 contains 15 residues. The germline V gene encodes CDR1 LGHNA and CDR2 YNFKEQ. The chain's CDR3 is CASSQELAGYNEQFF. The CDR3 DNA reads as TGTGCCAGCAGCCAAGAATTAGCGGGTTACAATGAGCAGTTCTTC.

The chain uses TRBV4-2 and TRBJ2-5; 10 nucleotides match TRBD2. V dropped 6 bases and J dropped 5; count of bases not matched to a gene: 3. Germline CDR1 and CDR2: LGHNA and YNFKEQ. CDR3 length: 13 residues. As DNA, the CDR3 is TGTGCCAGCAGTCCTAGCGGGAGTGAGACCCAGTACTTC. Its protein is CASSPSGSETQYF.

The rearrangement uses TRBV7-8 and TRBJ2-1; TRBD2 matches 9 bases. CDR1 is SGHVS and CDR2 is FQNEAQ in the germline V gene. The CDR3 loop spans 15 amino acids. V gave up 5 bases and J gave up 7 bases; unmatched junction bases: 9. The DNA for the CDR3 is TGTGCCAGCAGCCCATCAAGCGGGAGGCCGAATGAGCAGTTCTTC. Amino acids: CASSPSSGRPNEQFF.